The 18 T cell receptor beta chains in this list originate from one sample, sequenced in a study of control samples from healthy donors and cancer patients. Sequencing used immunoSEQ multiplex PCR; TCRdb keeps in-frame clones, though not all of them. The data contain about 120,000 clones, around 94% of them singletons. Sequenced: PBMCs. The receptors come from a man aged 80 or over with head and neck cancer.

The rearrangement links TRBV27 to TRBJ1-1; D is unclear. V was clipped by 2 bases and J by 1 base, with 8 bases between them. CDR1 is MNHEY, CDR2 SMNVEV, per germline (reference sequence). This CDR3 has 14 residues. The CDR3 DNA sequence: TGTGCCAGCAGTTTAGACGTCACGAACACTGAAGCTTTCTTT. Translation gives CASSLDVTNTEAFF.

The chain links TRBV5-1 to TRBJ1-1; D not resolved. Per the germline V gene, CDR1 is SGHRS and CDR2 is YFSETQ. This CDR3 region has 15 residues. V was clipped by 1 base and J by 1 base, with 11 bases between them. The CDR3 reads CASSLLVGQNTEAFF. The CDR3 DNA reads TGCGCCAGCAGCTTGCTTGTAGGGCAGAACACTGAAGCTTTCTTT.

The chain links TRBV4-3 to TRBJ1-2, with a tentative D call TRBD1 (5 bases). V was cut by 0 bases and J by 8 bases, with 19 bases left in between. The CDR3 has 16 residues. The germline CDR1 and CDR2 sequences are LGHNA and YSLEER. The CDR3 DNA follows: TGCGCCAGCAGCCAAGATTTAGAAGGCAGGGCTCACGGCTACACCTTC. Translating it yields CASSQDLEGRAHGYTF.

The CDR3 nucleotides read TGTGCCAGCAGCTCCGGACAGAGGACCCAAAATTCACCCCTCCACTTT. As protein: CASSSGQRTQNSPLHF. The genes are TRBV5-5 and TRBJ1-6, with D possibly matching TRBD1 (6 bases). The length of the CDR3 is 16 residues. Germline V gene data show CDR1 as SGHKS and CDR2 as YYEKEE (reference sequence). V lost 3 bases and J lost 7, with 17 bases in between.

Here the CDR3 DNA reads TGTGCCAGCAGCACTTACACTGGCTACACCTTC. It translates to CASSTYTGYTF. The rearrangement joins TRBV6-5 to TRBJ1-2; D gene uncertain. The CDR3 runs to 11 residues. The germline CDR1 and CDR2 sequences are MNHEY and SVGAGI. V dropped 6 bases and J dropped 7 bases, with 9 bases sitting between them.

J is TRBJ1-5 and V is TRBV3-1 (or the pseudogene TRBV3-2); TRBD1 might be the D (5 bases). This CDR3 has 15 residues. The germline gives CDR1 LGHDT, CDR2 YNNKEL (reference sequence). Trimming took 2 bases from V and 7 from J, leaving 15 bases between them. The CDR3 DNA reads TGTGCCAGCAGCCAAAGTAGGCAGGGTGGACAGCCCCAGCATTTT. Encoded protein: CASSQSRQGGQPQHF.

This chain joins TRBV2 and TRBJ2-7; TRBD1 matches 8 bases. Germline-derived CDR1 and CDR2 are SNHLY and FYNNEI. Trimming cost V 3 bases and J 4 bases; bases outside gene matches: 5. This CDR3 comprises 14 residues. The CDR3 sequence: CASSDQGAGYEQYF. The DNA of the CDR3 is TGTGCCAGCAGTGATCAGGGGGCCGGGTACGAGCAGTACTTC.

V is TRBV24-1 and J is TRBJ2-7; 11 nucleotides line up with TRBD1. This CDR3 is built from 15 residues. From germline, CDR1 is KGHDR and CDR2 SFDVKD. V lost 4 bases to trimming and J lost 7 bases; unmatched junction nucleotides: 8. CDR3 DNA: TGTGCCACCAGTGAGAAGGGACAGGGGGATGGTGAGCAGTACTTC. It encodes CATSEKGQGDGEQYF.

In DNA form, the CDR3 reads TGTGCCAGCAGTTACTATTACGAGCCCCCGCAGTATTTT. Protein sequence: CASSYYYEPPQYF. The V gene is TRBV6-5, the J gene TRBJ2-3, with D uncertain. The germline CDR1 and CDR2 sequences are MNHEY and SVGAGI. Trimming removed 1 base from V and 10 bases from J, with 12 bases in between. The CDR3 is 13 residues long.

V gene TRBV6-6 combines with J gene TRBJ2-7; perhaps TRBD2 as D (6 bases). Trimming cost V 7 bases and J 2 bases, with 15 bases left between them. Germline-derived CDR1 and CDR2 are MNHNY and SVGAGI (reference sequence). There are 14 residues in the CDR3. The CDR3 DNA reads as TGTGCCAGCATTACGGGGGTTGGGGCCTACGAGCAGTACTTC. Protein product: CASITGVGAYEQYF.

The chain carries TRBV12-3 or TRBV12-4 and TRBJ1-6, with D tentatively TRBD1 (5 bases). V was pared by 6 bases and J by 16 bases, with 19 bases between. CDR3 length: 13 amino acids. The CDR3 spells CASSPTLQTVLHF. In nucleotides, the CDR3 is TGTGCCAGCAGCCCCACCCTCCAGACAGTTCTCCACTTT.

The chain combines TRBV5-4 with TRBJ2-6; D not certain. CDR1 and CDR2 (germline): SGHNT, YYREEE (reference sequence). CDR3 size: 15 residues. The V gene lost 0 bases and the J gene lost 0 bases, with 4 bases spanning the gap. CDR3 sequence: CASSLDRSGANVLTF. The CDR3 region has the DNA TGTGCCAGCAGCTTGGATCGCTCTGGGGCCAACGTCCTGACTTTC.

CDR3 sequence (DNA): TGTGCCAGCAGCCAAGATGTCCTGGCAGGGAACGAAAAACTGTTTTTT. This sequence encodes CASSQDVLAGNEKLFF. This chain joins TRBV4-2 and TRBJ1-4, with D perhaps TRBD1 (5 bases). Germline CDR1 LGHNA, CDR2 YNFKEQ. The CDR3 spans 16 residues. The ends were cut back, 0 bases at V and 8 bases at J, with 16 bases in the middle.

V gene TRBV6-4 combines with J gene TRBJ2-2; 8 nucleotides align to TRBD2. The CDR3 spans 15 residues. V trimming: 4 bases; J trimming: 5 bases; junction bases outside the gene matches: 6. The germline CDR1 and CDR2 sequences are MRHNA and SNTAGT. CDR3 nucleotide sequence: TGTGCCAGCAGTGCGGTAGCGGGGTATACCGGGGAGCTGTTTTTT. Translated: CASSAVAGYTGELFF.

The rearrangement links TRBV27 to TRBJ1-2; 7 nucleotides agree with TRBD1. V was pared by 2 bases and J by 6 bases, with 6 bases of the junction left unmatched. There are 14 residues in the CDR3. The germline V gene has CDR1 MNHEY and CDR2 SMNVEV (reference sequence). CDR3 coding DNA: TGTGCCAGCAGTTTAAGGGGGCGCATCGATGGCTACACCTTC. Protein product: CASSLRGRIDGYTF.

This chain links TRBV5-1 with TRBJ2-2; no reliable D call. This CDR3 has 14 residues. Trimming left V 3 bases short and J 8 bases short, with 14 bases between. Germline CDR1 SGHRS, CDR2 YFSETQ. DNA for the CDR3: TGCGCCAGCAGCTCCGATGGTTCCAGTGGGGAGCTGTTTTTT. This encodes CASSSDGSSGELFF.

This chain's CDR3 is CSVHSQGTEAFF. The CDR3 coding sequence is TGCAGCGTTCATAGCCAGGGCACTGAAGCTTTCTTT. This chain uses TRBV29-1 with TRBJ1-1; possibly TRBD1 for D (5 bases). The V end was cut by 5 bases, the J end by 4 bases, with 11 bases between. CDR1 and CDR2 (germline): SQVTM, ANQGSEA. CDR3 size: 12 residues.

The chain has TRBV5-1 and TRBJ2-7; D is unresolved. Looked up from germline, CDR1 is SGHRS and CDR2 is YFSETQ. V was clipped by 0 bases and J by 1 base, with 8 bases between them. There are 14 residues in the CDR3. CDR3 amino acids: CASSLATVSYEQYF. In nucleotides, the CDR3 is TGCGCCAGCAGCTTGGCGACGGTTTCCTACGAGCAGTACTTC.